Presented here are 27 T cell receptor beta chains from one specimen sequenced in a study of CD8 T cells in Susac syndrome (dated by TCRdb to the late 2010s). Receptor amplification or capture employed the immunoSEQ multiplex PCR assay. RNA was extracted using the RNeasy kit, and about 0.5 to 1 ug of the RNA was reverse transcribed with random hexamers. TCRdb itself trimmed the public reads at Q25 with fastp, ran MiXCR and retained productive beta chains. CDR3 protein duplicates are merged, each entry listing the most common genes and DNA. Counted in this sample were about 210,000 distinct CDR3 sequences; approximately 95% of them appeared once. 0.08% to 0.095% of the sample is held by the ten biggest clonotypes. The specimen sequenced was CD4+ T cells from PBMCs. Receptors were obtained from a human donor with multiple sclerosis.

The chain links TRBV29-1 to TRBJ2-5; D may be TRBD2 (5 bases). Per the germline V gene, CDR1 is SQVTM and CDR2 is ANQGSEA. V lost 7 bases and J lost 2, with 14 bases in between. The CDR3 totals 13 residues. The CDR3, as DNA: TGCAGCGCTCGGGGAGTGGGACAAGAGACCCAGTACTTC. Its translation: CSARGVGQETQYF.

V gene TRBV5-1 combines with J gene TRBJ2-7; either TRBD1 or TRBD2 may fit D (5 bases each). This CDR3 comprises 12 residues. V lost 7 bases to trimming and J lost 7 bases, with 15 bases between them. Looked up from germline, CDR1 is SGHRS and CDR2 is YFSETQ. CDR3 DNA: TGCGCCAGCGGAGAGGGACCACAAGAGCAGTACTTC. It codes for CASGEGPQEQYF.

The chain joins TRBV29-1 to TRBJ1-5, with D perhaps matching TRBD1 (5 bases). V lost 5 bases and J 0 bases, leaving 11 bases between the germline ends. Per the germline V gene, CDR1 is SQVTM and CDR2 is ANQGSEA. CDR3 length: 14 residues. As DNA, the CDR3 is TGCAGCGTTTCAGGGAGGAATAGCAATCAGCCCCAGCATTTT. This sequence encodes CSVSGRNSNQPQHF.

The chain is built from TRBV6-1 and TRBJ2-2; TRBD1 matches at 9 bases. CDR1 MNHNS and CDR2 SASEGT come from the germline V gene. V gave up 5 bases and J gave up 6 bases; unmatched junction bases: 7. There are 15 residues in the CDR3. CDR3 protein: CASSTGRQGAGELFF. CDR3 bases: TGTGCCAGCAGTACCGGGAGACAGGGGGCCGGGGAGCTGTTTTTT.

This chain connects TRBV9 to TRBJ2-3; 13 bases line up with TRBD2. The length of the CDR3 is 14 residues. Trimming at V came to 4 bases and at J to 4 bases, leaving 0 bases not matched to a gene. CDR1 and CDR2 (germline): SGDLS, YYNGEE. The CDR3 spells CASSTSGGADTQYF. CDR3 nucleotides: TGTGCCAGCAGCACTAGCGGGGGGGCAGATACGCAGTATTTT.

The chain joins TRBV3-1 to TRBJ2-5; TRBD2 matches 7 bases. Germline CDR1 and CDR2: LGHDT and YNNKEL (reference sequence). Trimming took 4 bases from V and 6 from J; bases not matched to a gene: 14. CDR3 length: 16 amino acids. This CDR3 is CASSLWSGVGGKTQYF. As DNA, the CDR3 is TGTGCCAGCAGCCTTTGGAGCGGGGTTGGAGGAAAGACCCAGTACTTC.

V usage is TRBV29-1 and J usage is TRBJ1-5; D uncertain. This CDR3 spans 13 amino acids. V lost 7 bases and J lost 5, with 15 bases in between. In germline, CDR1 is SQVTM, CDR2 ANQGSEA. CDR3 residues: CSATLSGDQPQHF. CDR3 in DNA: TGCAGCGCCACCCTATCGGGAGATCAGCCCCAGCATTTT.

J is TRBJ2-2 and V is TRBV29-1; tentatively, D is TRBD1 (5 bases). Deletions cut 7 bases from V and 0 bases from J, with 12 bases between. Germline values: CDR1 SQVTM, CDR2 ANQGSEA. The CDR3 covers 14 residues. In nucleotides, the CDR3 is TGCAGCGCGCCACAGGACGCGAACACCGGGGAGCTGTTTTTT. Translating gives CSAPQDANTGELFF.

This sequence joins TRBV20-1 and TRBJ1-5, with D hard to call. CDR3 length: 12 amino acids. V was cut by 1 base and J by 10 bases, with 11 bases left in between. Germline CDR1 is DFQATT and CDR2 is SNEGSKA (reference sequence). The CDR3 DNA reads TGCAGTGCTAGAGGGCCTGTGGAACCCCAGCATTTT. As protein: CSARGPVEPQHF.

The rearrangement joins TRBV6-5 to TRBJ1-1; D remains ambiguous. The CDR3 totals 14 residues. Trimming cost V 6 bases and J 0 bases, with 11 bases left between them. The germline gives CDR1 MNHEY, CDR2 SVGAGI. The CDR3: CASRQQSLNTEAFF. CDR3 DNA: TGTGCCAGCAGGCAGCAGTCTCTGAACACTGAAGCTTTCTTT.

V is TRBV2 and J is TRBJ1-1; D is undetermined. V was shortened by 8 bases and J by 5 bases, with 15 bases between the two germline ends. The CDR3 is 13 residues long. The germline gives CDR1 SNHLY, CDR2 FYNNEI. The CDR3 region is CASRAESGTEAFF. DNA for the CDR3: TGTGCCAGCCGGGCCGAGAGCGGGACTGAAGCTTTCTTT.

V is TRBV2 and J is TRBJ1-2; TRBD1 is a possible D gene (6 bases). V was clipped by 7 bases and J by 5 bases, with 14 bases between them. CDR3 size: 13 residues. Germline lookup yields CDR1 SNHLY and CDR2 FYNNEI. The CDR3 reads CASIHRATYGYTF. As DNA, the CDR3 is TGTGCCAGCATTCACAGGGCTACGTATGGCTACACCTTC.

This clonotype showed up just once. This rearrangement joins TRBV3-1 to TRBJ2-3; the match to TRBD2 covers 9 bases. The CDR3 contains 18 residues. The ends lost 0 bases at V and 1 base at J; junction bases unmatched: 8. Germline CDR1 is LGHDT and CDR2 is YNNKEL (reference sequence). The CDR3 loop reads CASSQEWRREGRTDTQYF. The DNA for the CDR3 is TGTGCCAGCAGCCAAGAATGGAGGCGGGAGGGACGCACAGATACGCAGTATTTT.

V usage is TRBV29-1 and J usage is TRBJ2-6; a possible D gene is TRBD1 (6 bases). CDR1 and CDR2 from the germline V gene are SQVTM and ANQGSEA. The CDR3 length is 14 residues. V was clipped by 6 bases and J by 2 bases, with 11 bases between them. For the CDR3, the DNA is TGCAGCGTCGAACAGGGAGCTGGGGCCAACGTCCTGACTTTC. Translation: CSVEQGAGANVLTF.

The CDR3 DNA is TGTGCCAGCAGCGTAGGGGTGGGATCCAATCAGCCCCAGCATTTT. Translating it yields CASSVGVGSNQPQHF. The chain couples TRBV9 to TRBJ1-5; the D is unclear. In germline, CDR1 is SGDLS, CDR2 YYNGEE. The germline V and J ends were trimmed by 0 bases and 3 bases, with 10 bases remaining between them. This CDR3 has 15 residues.

CDR3: CSVVSGGAWSDTQYF. As DNA, the CDR3 is TGCAGCGTTGTGTCGGGAGGTGCATGGTCAGATACGCAGTATTTT. The chain combines TRBV29-1 with TRBJ2-3, with 7 bases fitting TRBD2. CDR3 length equals 15 residues. Trimming cost V 4 bases and J 4 bases; bases outside gene matches: 11. Germline CDR1 is SQVTM and CDR2 is ANQGSEA.

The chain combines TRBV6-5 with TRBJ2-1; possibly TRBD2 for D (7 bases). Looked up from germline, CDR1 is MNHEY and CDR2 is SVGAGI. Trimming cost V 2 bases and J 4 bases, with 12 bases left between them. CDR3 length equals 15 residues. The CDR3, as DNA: TGTGCCAGCAGTTACCTGGGGGGGCAATACAATGAGCAGTTCTTC. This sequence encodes CASSYLGGQYNEQFF.

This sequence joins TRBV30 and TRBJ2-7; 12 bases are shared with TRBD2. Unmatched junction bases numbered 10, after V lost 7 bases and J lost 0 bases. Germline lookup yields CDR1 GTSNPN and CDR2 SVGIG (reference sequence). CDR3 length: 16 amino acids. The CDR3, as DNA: TGTGCCTACAGACTAGCGGGAGTAATAGGCTCCTACGAGCAGTACTTC. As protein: CAYRLAGVIGSYEQYF.

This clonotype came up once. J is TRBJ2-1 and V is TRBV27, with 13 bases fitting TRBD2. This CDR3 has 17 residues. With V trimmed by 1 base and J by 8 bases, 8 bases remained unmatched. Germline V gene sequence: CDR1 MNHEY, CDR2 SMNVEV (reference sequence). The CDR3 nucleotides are TGTGCCAGCAGTTTATGGAGTACGGGACTAGCGGGATATGAGCAGTTCTTC. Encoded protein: CASSLWSTGLAGYEQFF.

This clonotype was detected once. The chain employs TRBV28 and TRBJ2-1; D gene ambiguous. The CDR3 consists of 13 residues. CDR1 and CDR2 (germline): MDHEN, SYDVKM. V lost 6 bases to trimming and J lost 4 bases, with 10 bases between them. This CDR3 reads CASSPAKYNEQFF. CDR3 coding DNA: TGTGCCAGCAGCCCCGCAAAGTACAATGAGCAGTTCTTC.

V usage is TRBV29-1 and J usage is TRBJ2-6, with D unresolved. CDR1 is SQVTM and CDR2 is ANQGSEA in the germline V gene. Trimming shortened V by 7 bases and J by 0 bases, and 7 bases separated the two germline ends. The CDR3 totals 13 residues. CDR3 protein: CSAWGSGANVLTF. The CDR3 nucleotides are TGCAGCGCCTGGGGCTCTGGGGCCAACGTCCTGACTTTC.

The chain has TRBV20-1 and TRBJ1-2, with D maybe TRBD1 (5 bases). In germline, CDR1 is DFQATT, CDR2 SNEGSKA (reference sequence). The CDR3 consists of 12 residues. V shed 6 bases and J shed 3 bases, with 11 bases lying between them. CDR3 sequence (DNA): TGCAGTGCCACTGGGGCGGACTATGGCTACACCTTC. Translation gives CSATGADYGYTF.

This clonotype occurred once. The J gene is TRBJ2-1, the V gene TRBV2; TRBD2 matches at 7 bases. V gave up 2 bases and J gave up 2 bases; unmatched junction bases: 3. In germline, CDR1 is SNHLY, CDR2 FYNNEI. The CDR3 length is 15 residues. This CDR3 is CASSERGGAYNEQFF. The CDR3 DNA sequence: TGTGCCAGCAGTGAACGCGGGGGAGCCTACAATGAGCAGTTCTTC.

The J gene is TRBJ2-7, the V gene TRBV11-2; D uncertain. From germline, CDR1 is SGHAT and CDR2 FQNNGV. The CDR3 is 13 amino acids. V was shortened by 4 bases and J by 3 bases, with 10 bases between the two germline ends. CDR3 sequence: CASSYRRLYEQYF. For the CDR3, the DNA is TGTGCCAGCAGCTACCGACGGCTCTACGAGCAGTACTTC.

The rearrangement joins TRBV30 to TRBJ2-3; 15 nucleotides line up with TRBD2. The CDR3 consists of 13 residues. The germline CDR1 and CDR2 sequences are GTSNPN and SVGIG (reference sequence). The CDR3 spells CVGTSGRMDTQYF. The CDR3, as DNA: TGTGTTGGGACTAGCGGGAGGATGGATACGCAGTATTTT.

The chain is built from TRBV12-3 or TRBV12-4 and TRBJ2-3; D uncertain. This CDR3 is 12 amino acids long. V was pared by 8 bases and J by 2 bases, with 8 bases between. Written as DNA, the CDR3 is TGTGCCAGCGGCTTCGTCACAGATACGCAGTATTTT. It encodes CASGFVTDTQYF.

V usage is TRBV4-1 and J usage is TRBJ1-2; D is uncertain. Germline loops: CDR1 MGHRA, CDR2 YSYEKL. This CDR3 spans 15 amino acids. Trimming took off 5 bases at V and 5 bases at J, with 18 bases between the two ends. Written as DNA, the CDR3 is TGCGCCAGCAGCATCGCCCCCGAACTTTATTATGGCTACACCTTC. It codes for CASSIAPELYYGYTF.